This entry is about one T cell receptor (beta chain). Its antigen is still unknown. These data belong to a study of T cell responses to AZD1222 COVID-19 vaccine. Method: immunoSEQ multiplex PCR; TCRdb's copy keeps in-frame clones and lacks some. The sample comprises 130,000 or so clones, about 90% of which are singletons, and under 2% rests with the top ten. From germline, CDR1 is MNHEY and CDR2 SVGEGT. Trimming took off 2 bases at V and 4 bases at J, with 7 bases between the two ends. This CDR3 spans 13 amino acids. Study results and limitations: Without day 14 samples, only post-peak T cell repertoires were studied. Targets within unmutated variant regions were reportedly found for nearly half of spike-specific TCRs.

Material: peripheral blood, obtained on day 0 of AZD1222 vaccination. This TCR derives from an adult in good health. V and J are TRBV6-2 or TRBV6-3 and TRBJ2-3; D is ambiguous. In DNA form, the CDR3 reads TGTGCCAGCAGTTACGACACACCAGATACGCAGTATTTT. This codes for CASSYDTPDTQYF.